The present entry profiles one TCR beta chain with its context. No antigen is known for it. This entry is derived from a study of a mutant IDH1 vaccine in newly diagnosed glioma. CDR1 and CDR2 (germline): SEHNR, FQNEAQ (reference sequence). Trimming took 5 bases from V and 0 from J, leaving 13 bases between them. CDR3 length: 15 residues. The method was immunoSEQ multiplex PCR; TCRdb's version includes in-frame clones alone and lacks a portion of them. The data contain about 65,000 clones, about 88% of them singletons. Time point described: week 23, last vaccination. Vaccine doses each comprised 300 ug of mutant IDH1 20-mer peptide, with topical imiquimod.

Sequenced material: PBMCs, taken from a glioma patient whose treatment included an IDH1 peptide vaccine. This TCR was recovered from a man aged 25-45 years with glioma. The genes are TRBV7-9 and TRBJ1-2, with D possibly being TRBD1 (6 bases). CDR3 loop: CASSRGDTSNYGYTF. The CDR3 DNA sequence: TGTGCCAGCAGCCGAGGGGACACCTCTAACTATGGCTACACCTTC.